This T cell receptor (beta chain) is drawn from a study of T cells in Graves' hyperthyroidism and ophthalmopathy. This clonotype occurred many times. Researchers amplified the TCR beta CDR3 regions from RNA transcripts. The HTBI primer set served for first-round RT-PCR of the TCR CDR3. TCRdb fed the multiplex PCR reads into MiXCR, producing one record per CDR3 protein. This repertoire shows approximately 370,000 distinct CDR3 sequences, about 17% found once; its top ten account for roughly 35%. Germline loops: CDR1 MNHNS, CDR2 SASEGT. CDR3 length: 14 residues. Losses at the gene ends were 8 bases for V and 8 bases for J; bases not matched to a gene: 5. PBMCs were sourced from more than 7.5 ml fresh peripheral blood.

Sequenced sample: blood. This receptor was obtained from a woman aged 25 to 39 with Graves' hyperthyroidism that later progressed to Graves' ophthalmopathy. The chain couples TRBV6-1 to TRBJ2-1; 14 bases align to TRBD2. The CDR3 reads CASSGLAGGDEQFF. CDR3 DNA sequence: TGTGCCAGCTCAGGACTAGCGGGAGGAGATGAGCAGTTCTTC.